This TCR beta chain was recorded in a study of Ad26.COV2.S vaccination and SARS-CoV-2 variants. The treatment: around 19 received Ad26.COV2.S at low or high dose, single or two shots; about 5 received placebo; per-sample allocation not given. Each sample was drawn 63 days after the first injection (of vaccine or placebo). This clone was seen only a few times. Its antigen is still unknown. Clones were sequenced by immunoSEQ multiplex PCR, and TCRdb holds only the in-frame ones, with some missing. The profile shows about 350,000 clones, less than 90% of them singletons. Study conclusions and caveats: Greater spike-specific TCR breadth was seen in vaccine recipients than in placebo recipients. Similar non-spike TCR breadth was seen in vaccine and placebo recipients.

The CDR3 sequence is 16 residues long. Trimming left V 0 bases short and J 6 bases short, with 14 bases between. CDR1 and CDR2 (germline): SEHNR, FQNEAQ (reference sequence). The sequence derives from a person between 18 and 65 years old who received the Ad26.COV2.S COVID-19 vaccine or a placebo. The chain joins TRBV7-9 to TRBJ2-2, with D possibly being TRBD1 (5 bases). Sequencing used peripheral blood, obtained in a trial of Ad26.COV2.S vaccine versus placebo. DNA for the CDR3: TGTGCCAGCAGCTTAGCCCGTTGGCAGGGCGCCGGGGAGCTGTTTTTT. Amino acid sequence: CASSLARWQGAGELFF.